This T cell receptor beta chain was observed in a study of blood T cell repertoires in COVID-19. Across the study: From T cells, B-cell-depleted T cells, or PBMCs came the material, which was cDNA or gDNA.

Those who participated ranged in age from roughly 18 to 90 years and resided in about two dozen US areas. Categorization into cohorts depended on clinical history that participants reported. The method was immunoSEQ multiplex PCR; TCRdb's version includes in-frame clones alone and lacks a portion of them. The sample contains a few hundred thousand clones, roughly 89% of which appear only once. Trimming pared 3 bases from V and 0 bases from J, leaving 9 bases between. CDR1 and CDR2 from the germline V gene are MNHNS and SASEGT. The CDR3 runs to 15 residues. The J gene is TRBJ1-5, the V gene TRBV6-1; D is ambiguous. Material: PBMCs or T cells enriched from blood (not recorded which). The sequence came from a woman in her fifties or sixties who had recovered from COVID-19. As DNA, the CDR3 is TGTGCCAGCAGTGAGGAACAGTATAGCAATCAGCCCCAGCATTTT. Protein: CASSEEQYSNQPQHF.